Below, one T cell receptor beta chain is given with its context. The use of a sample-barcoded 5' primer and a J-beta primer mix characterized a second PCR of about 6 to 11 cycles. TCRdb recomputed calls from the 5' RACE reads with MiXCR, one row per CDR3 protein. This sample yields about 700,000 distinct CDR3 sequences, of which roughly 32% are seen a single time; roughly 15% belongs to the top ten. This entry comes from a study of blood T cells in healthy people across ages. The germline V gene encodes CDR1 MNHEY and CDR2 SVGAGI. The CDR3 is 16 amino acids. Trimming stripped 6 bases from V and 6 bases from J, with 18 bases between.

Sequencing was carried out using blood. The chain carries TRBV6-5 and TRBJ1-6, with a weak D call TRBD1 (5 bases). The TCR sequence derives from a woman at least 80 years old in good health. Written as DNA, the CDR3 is TGTGCCAGCAGCAACCCCGGAGGGGCTGGTAATTCACCCCTCCACTTT. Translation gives CASSNPGGAGNSPLHF.